A single TCR beta chain is shown here with its context. Primers included in the PCR were 60 Vbeta and 13 Jbeta primers. Repertoires were generated with immunoSEQ multiplex PCR, while TCRdb's copy carries only in-frame clones and drops some. The sample holds around 150,000 clones, roughly three quarters seen once. This entry is derived from a study of cytomegalovirus exposure and HLA in healthy donors. CDR1 MNHNS and CDR2 SASEGT come from the germline V gene. V was trimmed by 2 bases and J by 0 bases, leaving 14 bases between them. The CDR3 length is 16 residues. J is TRBJ2-7 and V is TRBV6-1; D not resolved. The source is a man between 18 and 29 years old in good health and CMV-seropositive. The material sequenced was PBMCs. This chain's CDR3 is CASSEWLQTTSYEQYV. The CDR3 DNA follows: TGTGCCAGCAGTGAATGGCTCCAGACAACCTCCTACGAGCAGTACGTC.